What follows is one TCR beta chain and its context. Its target antigen remains unknown. One base away there is no much larger clone; base qualities are not given. The time point tag for this specimen amounts to: 30 days after allo-HCT. Blood from recipients was drawn about 28 days before transplant and again at days 30, 100 and 180 after transplant. Nuclei Lysis Solution was used to extract genomic DNA from fresh or cryopreserved unfractionated peripheral blood mononuclear cells. The data are from a study of T cell clonotyping in hematopoietic cell transplantation (dated by TCRdb to 2020 to 2022). About the full investigation: A total of 130 to 150 blood samples were collected in the study from 35 consecutive transplant recipients and their related donors. Patient recruitment ran from 2015 to early 2017, and follow-up continued until late 2020 or death.

The CDR3 runs 15 amino acids, cysteine and phenylalanine included. Just CDR3 DNA is preserved here, 45 bases in frame from base 1. Taken from the germline V gene, the CDR1 and CDR2 loops are MDHEN and SYDVKM. A distance of 15 bases separates the germline ends of V and J, which lose 6 bases and 1 base respectively. With the immunoSEQ assay, which is a bias-controlled multiplex PCR relying on V- and J-specific primers, TCR beta CDR3 regions were amplified from genomic DNA. In a second PCR step, the CDR3 amplicons were tagged with a proprietary barcode plus Illumina adapter sequences. CDR3 libraries were sequenced on an Illumina MiSeq instrument. The authors processed their data as follows. Export and quality control were done with immunoSEQ Analyzer 3.0, while downstream analyses used R Bioconductor and Immunarch. Repertoire metrics were calculated using only productive rearrangements within the normalized downsampled data set. In the normalized cohort, clonotypes with more than 5 templates were defined as pathologically expanded. The Inverse Simpson Index was used to measure repertoire diversity. To capture all clonotypes, the CMV-specificity analyses were run on the non-normalized data set. Imported from immuneACCESS, the table was reduced by TCRdb to in-frame sequences with V and J called. These copies leave out some clones; in studies compared against another copy, an unresolved V gene accounts for under half, and the cause of the remainder is not known. V, J and clone size were drawn from that table, and D and trimming were deduced from the DNA. The sample table shows approximately 4,000 clones, and around 17% are seen once. The ten largest account for approximately 20% of the sample.

The paper's findings and limits, for the study overall: After transplant, TCR diversity in recipients dropped, and pathologically expanded clonotypes climbed progressively between day 30 and day 180. The sample size was limited, and CD4 and CD8 repertoire contributions could not be separated because cells were not sorted. Only a small fraction of recipient repertoires overlapped donor repertoires, with over 97% appearing de novo at the given depth. Donor and pretransplant recipient Inverse Simpson Index values predicted broader posttransplant TCR repertoire diversity.

The specimen comprised peripheral blood mononuclear cells, sampled 30 days after allogeneic stem cell transplant. The V and J genes are TRBV28 and TRBJ1-1, with TRBD1 perhaps the D gene, on 5 matching bases. This TCR came from a male patient in his forties or fifties who had an allogeneic stem cell transplant from a related donor, so the T cells may come from the graft donor. Some clones in this sample may be carry-over from other donors' samples. The nucleotide sequence is given as TGTGCCAGCAGCGTGCGGGGGACGGGGAACACTGAAGCTTTCTTT. Translated, this gives CASSVRGTGNTEAFF.